This T cell receptor beta chain came from a study of memory CD4+ T cells and cytomegalovirus serostatus. The study's findings and limits: The CMV-associated TCR signature appears largely within the CD4+ memory repertoire. A US-trained random forest predicted CMV serostatus with median AUC roughly 0.91. CD4+ memory repertoires contained about 40% of the 164 reported CMV TCRbeta sequences.

Measured with immunoSEQ multiplex PCR; TCRdb has only the in-frame clones, and not every one. Here the sample spans 40,000 or so clones, roughly three quarters being singletons. As concerns this clone: What it binds is unknown.

The CDR3 consists of 12 residues. CDR1 is SEHNR, CDR2 FQNEAQ, per germline (reference sequence). V was shortened by 2 bases and J by 5 bases, with 4 bases between the two germline ends. The sort gate was single viable CD3+CD4+CD8-CD45RO+ cells for memory CD4+ T cells. Total CD4+ T cells were enriched by CD4 positive selection. This sequence originates from an adult in good health and CMV-seronegative. V usage is TRBV7-9 and J usage is TRBJ1-5; D remains unclear. Sequencing was done on a sample of memory CD4+ T cells from blood. CDR3 DNA sequence: TGTGCCAGCAGCTTAATCGATCAGCCCCAGCATTTT. It encodes CASSLIDQPQHF.